Included here is one T cell receptor beta chain sequence, with context. This sample was included in a study of blood T cell repertoires in COVID-19. The data were produced by immunoSEQ multiplex PCR, yet TCRdb's version contains in-frame clones alone and is incomplete. This table holds around 340,000 clones, 86% found once. This CDR3 contains 15 residues. The V gene's germline CDR1 is MNHEY and CDR2 SMNVEV (reference sequence). V was clipped by 6 bases and J by 0 bases, with 12 bases between them. The material sequenced was PBMCs or T cells enriched from blood (not recorded which). The genes are TRBV27 and TRBJ1-5, with D perhaps matching TRBD1 (5 bases). The TCR originated in a woman aged 40 to 50 with acute COVID-19. In nucleotides, the CDR3 is TGTGCCAGCAGCCCCGGGGGACTTAGCAATCAGCCCCAGCATTTT. Translation: CASSPGGLSNQPQHF.